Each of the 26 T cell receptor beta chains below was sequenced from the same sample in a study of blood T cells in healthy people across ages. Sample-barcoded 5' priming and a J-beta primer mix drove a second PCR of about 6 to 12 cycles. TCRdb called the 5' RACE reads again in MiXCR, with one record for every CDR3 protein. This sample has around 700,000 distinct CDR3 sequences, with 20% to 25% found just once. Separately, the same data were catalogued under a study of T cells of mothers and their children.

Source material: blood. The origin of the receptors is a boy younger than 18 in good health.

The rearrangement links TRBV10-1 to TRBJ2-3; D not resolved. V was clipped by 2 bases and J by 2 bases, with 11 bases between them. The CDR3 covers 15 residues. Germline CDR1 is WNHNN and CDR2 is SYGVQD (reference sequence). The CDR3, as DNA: TGCGCCAGCAGTGAGGCCCGGGCACTCACAGATACGCAGTATTTT. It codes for CASSEARALTDTQYF.

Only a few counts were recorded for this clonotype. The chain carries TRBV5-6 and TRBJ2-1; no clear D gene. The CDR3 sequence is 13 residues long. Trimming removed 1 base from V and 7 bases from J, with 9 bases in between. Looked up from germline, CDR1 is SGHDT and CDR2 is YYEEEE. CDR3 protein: CASSLLPVNEQFF. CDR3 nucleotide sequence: TGTGCCAGCAGCTTGTTGCCTGTGAATGAGCAGTTCTTC.

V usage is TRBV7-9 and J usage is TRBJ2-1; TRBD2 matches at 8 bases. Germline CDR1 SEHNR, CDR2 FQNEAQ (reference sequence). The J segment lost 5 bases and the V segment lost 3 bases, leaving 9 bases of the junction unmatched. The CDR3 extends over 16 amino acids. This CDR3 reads CASSFLGLGTNNEQFF. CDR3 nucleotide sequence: TGTGCCAGCAGCTTCCTGGGACTAGGGACTAACAATGAGCAGTTCTTC.

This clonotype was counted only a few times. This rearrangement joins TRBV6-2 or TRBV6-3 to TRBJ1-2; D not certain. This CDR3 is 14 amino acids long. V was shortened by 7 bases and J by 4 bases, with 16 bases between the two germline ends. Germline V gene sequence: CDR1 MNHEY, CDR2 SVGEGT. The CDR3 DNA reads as TGTGCCAGCACGGATGATTGGTCTAGCTATGGCTACACCTTC. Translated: CASTDDWSSYGYTF.

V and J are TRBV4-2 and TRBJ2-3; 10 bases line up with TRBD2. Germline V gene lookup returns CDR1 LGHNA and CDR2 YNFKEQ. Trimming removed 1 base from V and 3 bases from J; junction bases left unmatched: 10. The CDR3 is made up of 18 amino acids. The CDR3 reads CASSQGVASGGATDTQYF. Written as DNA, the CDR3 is TGTGCCAGCAGCCAAGGAGTAGCCAGCGGGGGGGCAACAGATACGCAGTATTTT.

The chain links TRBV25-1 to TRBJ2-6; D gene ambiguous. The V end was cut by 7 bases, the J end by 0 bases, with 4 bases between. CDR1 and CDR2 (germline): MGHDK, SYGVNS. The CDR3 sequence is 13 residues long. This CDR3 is CASTGSGANVLTF. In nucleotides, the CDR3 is TGTGCCAGCACCGGCTCTGGGGCCAACGTCCTGACTTTC.

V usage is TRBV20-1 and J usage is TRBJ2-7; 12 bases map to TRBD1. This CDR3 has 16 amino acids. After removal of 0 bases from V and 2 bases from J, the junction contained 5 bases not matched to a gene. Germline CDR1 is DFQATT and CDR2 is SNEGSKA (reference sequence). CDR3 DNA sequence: TGCAGTGCTAGAGACGCCGGGACAGGGGGCCCCTACGAGCAGTACTTC. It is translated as CSARDAGTGGPYEQYF.

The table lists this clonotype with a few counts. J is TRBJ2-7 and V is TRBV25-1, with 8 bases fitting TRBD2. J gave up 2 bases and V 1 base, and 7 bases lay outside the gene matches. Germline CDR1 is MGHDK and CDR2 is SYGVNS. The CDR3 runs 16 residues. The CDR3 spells CASSESMGLDTYEQYF. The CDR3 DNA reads TGTGCCAGCAGTGAATCCATGGGACTAGATACCTACGAGCAGTACTTC.

Written as DNA, the CDR3 is TGCAGCGCGCAGCCTAGCTCCAATGAGCAGTTCTTC. Its protein is CSAQPSSNEQFF. The gene calls are TRBV29-1 and TRBJ2-1; the D gene is possibly TRBD2 (5 bases). Trimming left V 7 bases short and J 6 bases short, with 13 bases between. Germline CDR1 SQVTM, CDR2 ANQGSEA. The CDR3 loop spans 12 amino acids.

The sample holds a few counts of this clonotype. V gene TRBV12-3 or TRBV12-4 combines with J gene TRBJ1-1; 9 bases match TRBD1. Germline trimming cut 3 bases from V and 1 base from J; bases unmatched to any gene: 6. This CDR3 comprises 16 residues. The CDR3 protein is CASSFGTGTTNTEAFF. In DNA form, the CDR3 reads TGTGCCAGCAGTTTCGGGACAGGGACCACGAACACTGAAGCTTTCTTT.

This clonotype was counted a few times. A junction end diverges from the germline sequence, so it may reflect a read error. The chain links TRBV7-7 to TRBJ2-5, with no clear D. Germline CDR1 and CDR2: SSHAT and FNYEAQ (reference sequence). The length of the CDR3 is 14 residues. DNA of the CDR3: TGTGCTAGCAGCTTTCGCGCAGCTGAAGAGACCCAGTACTTC. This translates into CASSFRAAEETQYF.

CDR3 protein: CASSIGQGAGYGYTF. The CDR3 DNA reads as TGTGCCAGCAGTATAGGACAGGGGGCTGGCTATGGCTACACCTTC. This sequence joins TRBV27 and TRBJ1-2, with 11 bases matching TRBD1. Germline trimming cut 5 bases from V and 4 bases from J; bases unmatched to any gene: 6. There are 15 residues in the CDR3. From germline, CDR1 is MNHEY and CDR2 SMNVEV (reference sequence).

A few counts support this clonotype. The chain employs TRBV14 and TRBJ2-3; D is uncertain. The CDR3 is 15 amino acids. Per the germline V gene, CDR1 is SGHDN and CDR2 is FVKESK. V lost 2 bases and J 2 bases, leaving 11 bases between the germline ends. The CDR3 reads CASSQSGRITDTQYF. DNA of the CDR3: TGTGCCAGCAGCCAATCGGGCAGGATCACAGATACGCAGTATTTT.

CDR3 bases: TGCAGCGTTGAAGATCCAAGGGAGTCCTACGAGCAGTACTTC. This encodes CSVEDPRESYEQYF. This chain joins TRBV29-1 and TRBJ2-7, with D perhaps TRBD2 (5 bases). The CDR3 has 14 amino acids. Germline CDR1 SQVTM, CDR2 ANQGSEA. Trimming took 0 bases from V and 1 from J, leaving 10 bases between them.

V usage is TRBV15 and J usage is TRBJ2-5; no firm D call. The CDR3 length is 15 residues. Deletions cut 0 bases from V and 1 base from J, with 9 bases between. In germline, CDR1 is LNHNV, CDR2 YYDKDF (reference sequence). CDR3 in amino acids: CATSRDPALQETQYF. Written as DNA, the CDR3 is TGTGCCACCAGCAGAGATCCGGCTCTCCAAGAGACCCAGTACTTC.

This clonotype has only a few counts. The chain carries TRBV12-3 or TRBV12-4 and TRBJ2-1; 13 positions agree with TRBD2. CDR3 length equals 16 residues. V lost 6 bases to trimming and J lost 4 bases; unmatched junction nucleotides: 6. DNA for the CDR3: TGTGCCAGCAGACCGACTAGCGGGGGGCTATACAATGAGCAGTTCTTC. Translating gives CASRPTSGGLYNEQFF.

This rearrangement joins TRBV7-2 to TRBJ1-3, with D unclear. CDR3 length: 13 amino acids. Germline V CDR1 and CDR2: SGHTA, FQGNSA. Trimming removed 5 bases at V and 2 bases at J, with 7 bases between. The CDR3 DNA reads TGTGCCAGCAGCGAACAACCTGGAAACACCATATATTTT. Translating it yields CASSEQPGNTIYF.

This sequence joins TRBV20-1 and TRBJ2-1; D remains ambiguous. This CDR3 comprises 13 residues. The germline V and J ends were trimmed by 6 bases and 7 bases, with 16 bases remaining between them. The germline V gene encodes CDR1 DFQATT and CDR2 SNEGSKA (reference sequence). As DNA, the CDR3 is TGCAGTGCGTGGTGGGAATATGGGAATGAGCAGTTCTTC. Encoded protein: CSAWWEYGNEQFF.

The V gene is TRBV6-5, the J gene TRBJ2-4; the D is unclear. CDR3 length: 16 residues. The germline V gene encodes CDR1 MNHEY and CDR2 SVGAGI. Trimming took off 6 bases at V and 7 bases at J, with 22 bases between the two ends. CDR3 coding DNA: TGTGCCAGCAGACCGAACCTTGGAACGCGCAGGAACATTCAGTACTTC. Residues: CASRPNLGTRRNIQYF.

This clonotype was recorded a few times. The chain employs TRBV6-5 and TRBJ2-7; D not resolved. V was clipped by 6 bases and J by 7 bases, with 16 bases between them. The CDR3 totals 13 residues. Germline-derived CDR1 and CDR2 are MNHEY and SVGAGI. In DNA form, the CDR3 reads TGTGCCAGCAGCCACACCCCCAACCGAGAGCAGTACTTC. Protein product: CASSHTPNREQYF.

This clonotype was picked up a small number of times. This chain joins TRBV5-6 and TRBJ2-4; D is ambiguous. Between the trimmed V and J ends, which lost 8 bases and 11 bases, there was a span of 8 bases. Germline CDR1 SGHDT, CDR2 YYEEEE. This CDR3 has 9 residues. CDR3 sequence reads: CARVNVQYF. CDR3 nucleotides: TGTGCCAGGGTTAACGTTCAGTACTTC.

The CDR3 spells CASSVGRPGISEAFF. The CDR3 DNA is TGTGCCAGCAGCGTAGGACGCCCCGGTATTTCTGAAGCTTTCTTT. The chain uses TRBV9 and TRBJ1-1; no clear D gene. V gave up 0 bases and J gave up 6 bases, with 15 bases separating them. Germline V lookup: CDR1 SGDLS, CDR2 YYNGEE. This CDR3 comprises 15 residues.

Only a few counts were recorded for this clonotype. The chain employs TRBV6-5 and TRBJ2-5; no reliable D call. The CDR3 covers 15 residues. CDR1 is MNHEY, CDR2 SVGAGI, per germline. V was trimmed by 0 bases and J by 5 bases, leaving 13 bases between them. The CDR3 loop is CASSYSRSGLETQYF. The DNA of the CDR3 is TGTGCCAGCAGTTACTCGAGATCAGGTTTGGAGACCCAGTACTTC.

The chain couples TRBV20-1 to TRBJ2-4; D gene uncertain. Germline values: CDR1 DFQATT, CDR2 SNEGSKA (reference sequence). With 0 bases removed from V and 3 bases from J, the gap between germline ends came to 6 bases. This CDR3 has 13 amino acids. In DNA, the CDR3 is TGCAGTGCTAGAGAGCCGGACAAAAACATTCAGTACTTC. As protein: CSAREPDKNIQYF.

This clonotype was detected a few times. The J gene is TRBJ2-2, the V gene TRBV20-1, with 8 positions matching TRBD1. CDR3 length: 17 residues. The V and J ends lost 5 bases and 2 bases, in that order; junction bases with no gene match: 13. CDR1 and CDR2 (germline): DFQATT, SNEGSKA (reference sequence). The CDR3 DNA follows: TGCAGTGCTCAGCTACAACCCGGGACAGGCAACACCGGGGAGCTGTTTTTT. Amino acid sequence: CSAQLQPGTGNTGELFF.

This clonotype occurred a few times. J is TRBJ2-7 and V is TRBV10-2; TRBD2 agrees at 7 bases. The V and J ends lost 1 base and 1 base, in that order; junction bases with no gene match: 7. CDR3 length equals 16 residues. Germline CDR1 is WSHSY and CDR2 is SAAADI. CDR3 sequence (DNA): TGCGCCAGCAGTGAGTGGGGGGAGGGTCCTTCCTACGAGCAGTACTTC. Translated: CASSEWGEGPSYEQYF.